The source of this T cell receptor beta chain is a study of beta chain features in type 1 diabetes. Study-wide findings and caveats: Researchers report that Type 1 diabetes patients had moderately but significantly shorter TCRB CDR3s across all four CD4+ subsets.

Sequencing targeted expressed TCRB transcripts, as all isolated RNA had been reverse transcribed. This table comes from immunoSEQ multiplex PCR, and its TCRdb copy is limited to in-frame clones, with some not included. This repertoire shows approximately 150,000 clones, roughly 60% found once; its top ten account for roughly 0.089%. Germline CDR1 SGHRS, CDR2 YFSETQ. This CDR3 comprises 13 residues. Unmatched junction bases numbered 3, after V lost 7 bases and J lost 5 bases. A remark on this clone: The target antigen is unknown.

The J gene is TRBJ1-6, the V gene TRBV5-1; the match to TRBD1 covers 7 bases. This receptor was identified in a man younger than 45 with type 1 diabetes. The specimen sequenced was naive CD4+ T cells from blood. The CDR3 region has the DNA TGCGCCAGCCGGGACAGTGATAATTCACCCCTCCACTTT. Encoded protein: CASRDSDNSPLHF.